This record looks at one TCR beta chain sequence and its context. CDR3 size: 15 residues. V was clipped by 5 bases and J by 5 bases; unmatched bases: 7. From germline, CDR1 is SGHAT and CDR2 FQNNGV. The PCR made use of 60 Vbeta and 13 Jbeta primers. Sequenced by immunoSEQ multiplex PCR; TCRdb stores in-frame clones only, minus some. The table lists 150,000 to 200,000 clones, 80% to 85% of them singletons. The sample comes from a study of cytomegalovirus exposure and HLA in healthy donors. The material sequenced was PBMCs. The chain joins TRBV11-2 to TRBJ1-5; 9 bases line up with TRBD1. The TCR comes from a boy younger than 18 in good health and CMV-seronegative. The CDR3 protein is CASSATGTGHQPQHF. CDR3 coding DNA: TGTGCCAGCAGCGCGACCGGGACAGGGCATCAGCCCCAGCATTTT.